This T cell receptor (beta chain) was sequenced during a study of shared clonotypes between healthy human individuals. As for the study in general: A few men and two women, aged 18 to 49, were donors. Used for every donor were three CD4 naive, three CD4 memory, two CD8 naive and one CD8 memory plate.

Cells designated naive CD8 were CD45RO-negative and were positively selected for CCR7, with terminally differentiated effector memory CD45RA+ cells excluded. Notes on this clone: What it binds is not known.

Study-wide findings and caveats: With a handful of donors compared, roughly 5% of naive CD4 clonotypes were shared.

Clones were read by immunoSEQ multiplex PCR, and TCRdb kept only the in-frame ones, dropping some. In the table there are hundreds of thousands of clones, approximately 95% of which are singletons. The germline V and J ends were trimmed by 4 bases and 3 bases, with 12 bases remaining between them. This CDR3 has 14 amino acids. Germline-derived CDR1 and CDR2 are PRHDT and FYEKMQ (reference sequence). The material sequenced was naive CD8+ T cells sorted from blood. The source is a woman in her thirties in good health. The chain couples TRBV13 to TRBJ1-2; D gene unclear. In DNA, the CDR3 is TGTGCCAGCAGCTCGAGGTTGATGGACTATGGCTACACCTTC. Translation: CASSSRLMDYGYTF. The full variable domain, in which reference TRBV13 and TRBJ1-2 provide the parts outside the CDR3, is AAGVIQSPRHLIKEKRETATLKCYPIPRHDTVYWYQQGPGQDPQFLISFYEKMQSDKGSIPDRFSAQQFSDYHSELNMSSLELGDSALYFCASSSRLMDYGYTFGSGTRLTVV.